Listed below are T cell receptor beta chains from one sample, sequenced in a study of shared clonotypes between healthy human individuals. Produced via immunoSEQ multiplex PCR; TCRdb's table is partial and in-frame only. The sample yields some 1.4 million clones, around 97% seen once. The sequenced sample consisted of naive CD4+ T cells sorted from blood. The receptors were gathered from a man aged 25 to 40 in good health. Each CDR3 is given without its conserved first and last residue. Each record gives: CDR3 protein, clone size, V gene. Clone size is shown for a subset of rows, as once, few, many or a class of expanded clone.

cdr3_aa: ASSLLASGYTEQY; clone_size: NA; v_call: TRBV13
cdr3_aa: ASKEGIQETQY; clone_size: NA; v_call: TRBV28
cdr3_aa: ASTLTGVRGTEAF; clone_size: NA; v_call: TRBV6-6
cdr3_aa: ASSLVRKNTEAF; clone_size: NA; v_call: TRBV11-2
cdr3_aa: ASSLTGAYGYT; clone_size: NA; v_call: TRBV28
cdr3_aa: ASSRGTSGYNEQF; clone_size: NA; v_call: TRBV7-9
cdr3_aa: ASSLGFRTGDSNQPQH; clone_size: NA; v_call: TRBV5-1
cdr3_aa: ASSPLRAGGSSYEQY; clone_size: NA; v_call: TRBV18
cdr3_aa: ASSVSGTMNTEAF; clone_size: NA; v_call: TRBV9
cdr3_aa: ASSSLTGRGANVLT; clone_size: NA; v_call: TRBV13
cdr3_aa: ASGYRAVNTGELF; clone_size: NA; v_call: TRBV5-1
cdr3_aa: ASSLGGQSAYEQY; clone_size: NA; v_call: TRBV7-8
cdr3_aa: ASRITGIQY; clone_size: NA; v_call: TRBV7-2
cdr3_aa: ASRASVGQGWNEQF; clone_size: once; v_call: TRBV2
cdr3_aa: ASSWWGAEQF; clone_size: NA; v_call: TRBV5-6
cdr3_aa: ASSRDGSGEKLF; clone_size: NA; v_call: TRBV5-4
cdr3_aa: ASSRDGSLGYNEQF; clone_size: once; v_call: TRBV5-4
cdr3_aa: ASSLSPTSGANVLT; clone_size: once; v_call: TRBV11-2
cdr3_aa: SARVGGGYT; clone_size: NA; v_call: TRBV20-1
cdr3_aa: ASNEGVGELF; clone_size: NA; v_call: TRBV2
cdr3_aa: ASSYRVDGAPT; clone_size: NA; v_call: TRBV6-6
cdr3_aa: ASSSWDRGQETQY; clone_size: once; v_call: TRBV19
cdr3_aa: ASSPFLGLGNTGELF; clone_size: NA; v_call: TRBV9
cdr3_aa: ASSQDYSSTGANVLT; clone_size: NA; v_call: TRBV4-3
cdr3_aa: AISELWGLNTEAF; clone_size: NA; v_call: TRBV10-3
cdr3_aa: ASSLKQGYGYT; clone_size: once; v_call: TRBV7-9
cdr3_aa: ASSAGLPGGNYGYT; clone_size: few; v_call: TRBV6-1
cdr3_aa: ASSPGGGSSYEQY; clone_size: NA; v_call: TRBV7-6
cdr3_aa: ASSSGTSGRPYEQY; clone_size: NA; v_call: TRBV5-1
cdr3_aa: ASSLGRSVGEQY; clone_size: NA; v_call: TRBV7-9
cdr3_aa: ASSGRASSGANVLT; clone_size: NA; v_call: TRBV5-4
cdr3_aa: ASRSTGDYEQY; clone_size: once; v_call: TRBV10-2
cdr3_aa: ASSLLGQNTEAF; clone_size: NA; v_call: TRBV7-9
cdr3_aa: ASSPGVPSGANVLT; clone_size: NA; v_call: TRBV18
cdr3_aa: ASTSPAASTDTQY; clone_size: NA; v_call: TRBV28
cdr3_aa: ASRDRRNQPQH; clone_size: NA; v_call: TRBV10-1
cdr3_aa: ASSFETSTDEQY; clone_size: NA; v_call: TRBV5-1
cdr3_aa: ASSTGGQNWKAF; clone_size: NA; v_call: TRBV5-1
cdr3_aa: ASSQPLGGITEAF; clone_size: NA; v_call: TRBV4-1
cdr3_aa: SAGLYEQY; clone_size: NA; v_call: TRBV20-1
cdr3_aa: ASSSPGGGRSLDEQF; clone_size: NA; v_call: TRBV27
cdr3_aa: AWNPPHSYEQY; clone_size: NA; v_call: TRBV30
cdr3_aa: ASSILWDSSYEQY; clone_size: NA; v_call: TRBV19
cdr3_aa: SVTVTSGSYEQY; clone_size: NA; v_call: TRBV29-1
cdr3_aa: ASSPQGPGGNYEQY; clone_size: NA; v_call: TRBV21-1